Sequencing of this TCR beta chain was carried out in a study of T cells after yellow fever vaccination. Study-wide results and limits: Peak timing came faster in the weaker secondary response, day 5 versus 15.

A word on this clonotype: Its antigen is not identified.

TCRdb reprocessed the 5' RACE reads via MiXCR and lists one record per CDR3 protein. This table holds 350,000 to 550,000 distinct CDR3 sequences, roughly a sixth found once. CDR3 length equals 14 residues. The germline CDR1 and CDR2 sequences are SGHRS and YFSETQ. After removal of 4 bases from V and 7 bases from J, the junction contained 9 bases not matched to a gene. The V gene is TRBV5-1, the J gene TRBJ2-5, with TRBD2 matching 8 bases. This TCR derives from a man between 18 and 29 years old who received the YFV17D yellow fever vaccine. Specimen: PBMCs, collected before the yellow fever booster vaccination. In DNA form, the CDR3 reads TGCGCCAGCAGCCGTACTAGCGGTACCTCGACCCAGTACTTC. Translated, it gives CASSRTSGTSTQYF.